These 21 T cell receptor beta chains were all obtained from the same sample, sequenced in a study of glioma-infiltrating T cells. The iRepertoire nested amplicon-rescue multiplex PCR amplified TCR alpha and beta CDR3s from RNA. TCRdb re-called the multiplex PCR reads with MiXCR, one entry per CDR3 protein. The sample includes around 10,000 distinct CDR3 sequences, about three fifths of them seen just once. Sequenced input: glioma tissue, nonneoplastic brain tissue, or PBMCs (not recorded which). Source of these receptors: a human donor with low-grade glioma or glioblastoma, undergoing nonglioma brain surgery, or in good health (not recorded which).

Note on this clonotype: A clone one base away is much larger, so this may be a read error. CDR3 in amino acids: CASSWTSGGGNKQFF. Here the CDR3 DNA reads TGCGCCAGCAGCTGGACTAGCGGGGGTGGCAATAAGCAGTTCTTC. The chain is built from TRBV5-1 and TRBJ2-1; 13 nucleotides line up with TRBD2. This CDR3 is built from 15 residues. Germline-derived CDR1 and CDR2 are SGHRS and YFSETQ.

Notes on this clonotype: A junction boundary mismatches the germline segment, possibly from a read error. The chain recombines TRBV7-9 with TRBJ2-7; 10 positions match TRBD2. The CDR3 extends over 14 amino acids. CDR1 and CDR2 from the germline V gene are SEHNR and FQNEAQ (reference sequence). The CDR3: CASSLWTSGYEQYF. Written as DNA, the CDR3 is TGTGCCAGCAGCTTATGGACTAGCGGCTACGAGCAATACTTC.

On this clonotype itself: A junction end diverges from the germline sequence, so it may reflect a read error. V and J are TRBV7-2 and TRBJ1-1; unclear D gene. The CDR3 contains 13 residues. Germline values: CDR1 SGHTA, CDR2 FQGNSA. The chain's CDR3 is CARSRTNLAGAFF. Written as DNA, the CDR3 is TGTGCCCGCAGCCGGACGAACCTGGCTGGAGCTTTCTTT. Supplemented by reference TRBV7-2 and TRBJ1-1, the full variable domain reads GAGVSQSPSNKVTEKGKDVELRCDPISGHTALYWYRQSLGQGLEFLIYFQGNSAPDKSGLPSDRFSAERTGGSVSTLTIQRTQQEDSAVYLCARSRTNLAGAFFGQGTRLTVV.

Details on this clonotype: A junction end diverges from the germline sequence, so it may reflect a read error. As DNA, the CDR3 is TGCGTCAGCAGCGCGTTGACTAGCGGGAGTAAGGGTGAGCAGTTCTTC. As protein: CVSSALTSGSKGEQFF. The gene calls are TRBV5-1 and TRBJ2-1; 12 nucleotides agree with TRBD2. Germline CDR1 SGHRS, CDR2 YFSETQ. The CDR3 sequence is 16 residues long.

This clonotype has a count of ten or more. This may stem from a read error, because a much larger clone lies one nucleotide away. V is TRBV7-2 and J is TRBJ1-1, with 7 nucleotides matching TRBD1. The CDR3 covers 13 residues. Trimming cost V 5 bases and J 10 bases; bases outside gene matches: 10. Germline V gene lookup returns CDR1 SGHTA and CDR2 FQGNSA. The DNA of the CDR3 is TGTGCCAGCAGCCTAGGGACAGCCAGGATAGCTTTCTTT. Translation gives CASSLGTARIAFF.

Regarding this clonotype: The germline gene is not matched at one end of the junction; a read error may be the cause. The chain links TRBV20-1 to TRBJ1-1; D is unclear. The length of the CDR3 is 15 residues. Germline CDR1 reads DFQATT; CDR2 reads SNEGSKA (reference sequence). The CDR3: CSASRIGSQNTEAFF. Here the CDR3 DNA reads TGCAGTGCTAGTCGGATAGGCTCGCAGAACACTGAAGCTTTTTTT.

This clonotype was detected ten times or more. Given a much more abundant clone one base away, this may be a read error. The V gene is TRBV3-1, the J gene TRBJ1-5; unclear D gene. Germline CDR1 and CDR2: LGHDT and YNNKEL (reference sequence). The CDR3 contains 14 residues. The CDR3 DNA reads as TGTGCCAGCAGCATCCGGGTCAACAATCAGCCCCAGCGTTTT. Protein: CASSIRVNNQPQRF. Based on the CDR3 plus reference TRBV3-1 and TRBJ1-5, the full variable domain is DTAVSQTPKYLVTQMGNDKSIKCEQNLGHDTMYWYKQDSKKFLKIMFSYNNKELIINETVPNRFSPKSPDKAHLNLHINSLELGDSAVYFCASSIRVNNQPQRFGDGTRLSIL.

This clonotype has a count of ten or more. In DNA, the CDR3 is TGTGCCAGCAGCTTAAAAGGGGACATAACCGAGACCCAGTACTTC. Its translation: CASSLKGDITETQYF. The gene calls are TRBV7-3 and TRBJ2-5; tentatively, D is TRBD1 (6 bases). The germline V gene has CDR1 SGHTA and CDR2 FQGTGA. The CDR3 has 15 residues. With 1 base removed from V and 5 bases from J, the gap between germline ends came to 14 bases.

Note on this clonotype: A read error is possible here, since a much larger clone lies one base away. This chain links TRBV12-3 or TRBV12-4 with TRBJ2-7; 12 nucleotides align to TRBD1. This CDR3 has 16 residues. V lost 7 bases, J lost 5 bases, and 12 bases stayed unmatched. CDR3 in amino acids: CASTPGTGGRSNEQYF. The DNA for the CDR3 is TGTGCCAGCACTCCCGGGACAGGGGGCCGGTCGAACGAGCAGTACTTC.

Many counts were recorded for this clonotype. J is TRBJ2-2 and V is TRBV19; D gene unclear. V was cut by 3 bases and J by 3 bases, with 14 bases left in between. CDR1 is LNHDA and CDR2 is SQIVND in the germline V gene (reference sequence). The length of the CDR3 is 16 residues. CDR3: CASSIQAGGDTGELFF. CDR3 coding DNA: TGTGCCAGTAGTATTCAGGCAGGTGGGGACACCGGGGAGCTGTTTTTT.

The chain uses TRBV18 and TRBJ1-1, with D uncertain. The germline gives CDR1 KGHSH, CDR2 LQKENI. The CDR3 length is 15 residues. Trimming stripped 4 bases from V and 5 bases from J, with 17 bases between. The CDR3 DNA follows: TGTGCCAGCTCACTCTCGAACGAGTGTCTGACTGAAGCTTTCTTT. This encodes CASSLSNECLTEAFF.

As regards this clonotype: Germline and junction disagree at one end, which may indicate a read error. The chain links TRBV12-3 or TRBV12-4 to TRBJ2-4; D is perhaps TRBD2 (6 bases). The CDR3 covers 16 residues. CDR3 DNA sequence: TGTGCCAGCAGTTTAAGGACTACCACTAAAGGAAACATTAAGTACTTC. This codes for CASSLRTTTKGNIKYF.

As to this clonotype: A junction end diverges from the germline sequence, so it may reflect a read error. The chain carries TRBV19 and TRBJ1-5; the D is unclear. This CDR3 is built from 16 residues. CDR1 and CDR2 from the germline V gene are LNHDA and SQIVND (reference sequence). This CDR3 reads CASSMALGDNNQPQHF. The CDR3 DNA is TGTGCCAGTAGTATGGCACTCGGGGATAACAATCAGCCGCAGCATTTT.

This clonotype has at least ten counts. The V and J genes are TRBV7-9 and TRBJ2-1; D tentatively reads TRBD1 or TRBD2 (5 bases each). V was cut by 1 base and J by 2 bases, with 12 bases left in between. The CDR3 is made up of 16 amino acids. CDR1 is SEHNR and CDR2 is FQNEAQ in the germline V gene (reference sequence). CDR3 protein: CASSLGRGAPYNEQFF. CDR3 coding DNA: TGTGCCAGCAGCTTAGGACGGGGCGCGCCCTACAATGAGCAGTTCTTC.

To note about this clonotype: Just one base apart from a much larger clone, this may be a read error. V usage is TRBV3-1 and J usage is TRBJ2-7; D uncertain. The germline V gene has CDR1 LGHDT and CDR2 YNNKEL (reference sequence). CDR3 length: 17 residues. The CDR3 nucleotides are TGTGCCATCAGCCAACAGCTGAGACGTCGATCTACCTACGAGCAGTACTTC. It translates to CAISQQLRRRSTYEQYF.

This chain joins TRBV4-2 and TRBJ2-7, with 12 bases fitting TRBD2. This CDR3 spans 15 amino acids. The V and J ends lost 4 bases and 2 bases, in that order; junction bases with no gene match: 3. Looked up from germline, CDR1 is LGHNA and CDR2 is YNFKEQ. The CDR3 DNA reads TGTGCCAGCAGCCCACTAGCGGGAGGCCCCTACGAGCAGTACTTC. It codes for CASSPLAGGPYEQYF.

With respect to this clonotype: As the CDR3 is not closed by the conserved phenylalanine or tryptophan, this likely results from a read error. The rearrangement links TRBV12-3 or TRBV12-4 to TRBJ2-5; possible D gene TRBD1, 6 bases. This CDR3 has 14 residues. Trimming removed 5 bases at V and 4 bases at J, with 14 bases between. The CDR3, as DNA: TGTGCCAGCAGTCCAGGGGACACGAGAGAGACCCAGTACCTC. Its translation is CASSPGDTRETQYL.

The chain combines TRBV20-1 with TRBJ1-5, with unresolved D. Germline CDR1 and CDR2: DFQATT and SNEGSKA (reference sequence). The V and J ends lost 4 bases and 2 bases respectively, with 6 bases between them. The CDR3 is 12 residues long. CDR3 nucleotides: TGCAGTGCTATGTGCTGCAATCAGCCCCAGCATTTT. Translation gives CSAMCCNQPQHF.

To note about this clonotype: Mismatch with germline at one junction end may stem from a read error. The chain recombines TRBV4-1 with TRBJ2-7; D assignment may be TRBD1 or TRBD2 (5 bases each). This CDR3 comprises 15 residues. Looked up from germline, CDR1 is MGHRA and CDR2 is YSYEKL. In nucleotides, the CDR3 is TGCCCCAGCAGCCCCAGGGAGCAAGGGTCCCACGAGCAGTACTTC. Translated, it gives CPSSPREQGSHEQYF.

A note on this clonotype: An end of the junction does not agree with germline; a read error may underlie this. Written as DNA, the CDR3 is TGTACCAGCAGCGAAGGATATAAAGAGACCCAGTACTTC. Translated: CTSSEGYKETQYF. The V gene is TRBV4-2, the J gene TRBJ2-5; D unresolved. CDR1 and CDR2 from the germline V gene are LGHNA and YNFKEQ. This CDR3 has 13 residues.

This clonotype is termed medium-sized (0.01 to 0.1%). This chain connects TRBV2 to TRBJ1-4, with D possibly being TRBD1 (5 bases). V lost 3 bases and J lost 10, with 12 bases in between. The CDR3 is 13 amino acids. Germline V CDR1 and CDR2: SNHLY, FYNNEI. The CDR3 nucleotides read TGTGCCAGCAGTGACAAGGGGATGGGAAAACTGTTTTTT. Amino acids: CASSDKGMGKLFF.